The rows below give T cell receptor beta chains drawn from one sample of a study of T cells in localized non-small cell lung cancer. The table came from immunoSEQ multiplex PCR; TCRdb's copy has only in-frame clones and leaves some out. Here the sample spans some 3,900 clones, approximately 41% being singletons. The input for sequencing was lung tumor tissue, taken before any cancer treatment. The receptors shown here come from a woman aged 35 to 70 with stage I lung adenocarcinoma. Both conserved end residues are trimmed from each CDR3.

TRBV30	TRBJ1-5	AWSVLGQGGNQPQH
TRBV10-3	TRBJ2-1	AISESRGSGNEQF
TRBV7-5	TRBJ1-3	ASSQGHPPGNTIY
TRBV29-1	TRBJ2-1	SVVPAAPKMGNEQF
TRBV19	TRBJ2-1	ASSIGSDEQF
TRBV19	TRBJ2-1	ASSIRGRGSYNEQF
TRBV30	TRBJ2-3	ARLAASTDTQY
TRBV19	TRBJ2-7	ASPTRDKDEQY
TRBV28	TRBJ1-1	ASSSGKNREAF
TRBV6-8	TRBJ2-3	ASNDRPEDTQY
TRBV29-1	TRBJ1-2	SVRTGANYGYT
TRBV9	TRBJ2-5	ASSGITGRQETQY